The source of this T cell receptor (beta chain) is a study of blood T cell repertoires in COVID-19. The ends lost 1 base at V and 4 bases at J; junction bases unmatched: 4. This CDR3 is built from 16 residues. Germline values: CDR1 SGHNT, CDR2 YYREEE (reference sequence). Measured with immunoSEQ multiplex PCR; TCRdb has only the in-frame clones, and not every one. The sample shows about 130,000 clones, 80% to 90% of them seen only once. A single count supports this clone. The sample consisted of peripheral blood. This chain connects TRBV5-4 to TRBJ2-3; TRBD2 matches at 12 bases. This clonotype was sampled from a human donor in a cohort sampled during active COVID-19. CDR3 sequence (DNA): TGTGCCAGCAGCTTGAGCCTAGCGGGGGGGCCAGATACGCAGTATTTT. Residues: CASSLSLAGGPDTQYF.